The rows below give T cell receptor beta chains drawn from one sample of a study of CD8+CD57+ T cells in acquired aplastic anemia. TCRdb re-derived calls from the reads in MiXCR, one entry per CDR3 protein. The data contain approximately 180,000 distinct CDR3 sequences, 63% of them seen just once; the ten biggest clones take up about 42%. Specimen: sorted CD4+, CD8+, or CD8+CD57+ T cells (not recorded which) from PBMCs. The origin of the receptors is a human donor with aplastic anemia. Both conserved end residues are part of each CDR3. The order of the fields is CDR3 length, V gene, clone size, D gene, J gene, CDR3 DNA, CDR3 protein. D genes are given only for firm matches. Size tells how often a clone was seen (once, few, many) or the class of an expanded clone, and some rows leave it out.

len: 15
v_gene: TRBV19
abundance: once
d_gene: TRBD2
j_gene: TRBJ2-7
CDR3nt: TGTGCCAGTAGACAGTATGGACTAGCCACCTACGAGCAGTACTTC
CDR3aa: CASRQYGLATYEQYF

len: 14
v_gene: TRBV7-8
abundance: -
d_gene: TRBD2
j_gene: TRBJ2-7
CDR3nt: TGTGCCAGCAGCTTCGTAGCGGGAGAAAAAGAGCAGTACTTC
CDR3aa: CASSFVAGEKEQYF

len: 14
v_gene: TRBV7-2
abundance: -
d_gene: -
j_gene: TRBJ2-7
CDR3nt: TGTGCCAGCAGGAAGGGTCCTGACACCTACGAGCAGTACTTC
CDR3aa: CASRKGPDTYEQYF

len: 12
v_gene: TRBV29-1
abundance: many
d_gene: -
j_gene: TRBJ2-7
CDR3nt: TGCAGCGTTGAACTTAGTACGGTAGAGCAGTACTTC
CDR3aa: CSVELSTVEQYF

len: 13
v_gene: TRBV2
abundance: -
d_gene: -
j_gene: TRBJ1-4
CDR3nt: TGTGCCAGTATACCTCGTACTAATGAAAAACTGTTTTTT
CDR3aa: CASIPRTNEKLFF

len: 15
v_gene: TRBV7-9
abundance: many
d_gene: TRBD1
j_gene: TRBJ1-1
CDR3nt: TGTGCCAGCAGCCCCCTCAAGACAGGGGGGGCTGAAGCTTTCTTT
CDR3aa: CASSPLKTGGAEAFF

len: 17
v_gene: TRBV24-1
abundance: many
d_gene: -
j_gene: TRBJ2-3
CDR3nt: TGTGCCACCAGTGATCGGCGGGACGTAGGTGGCACAGATACGCAGTATTTT
CDR3aa: CATSDRRDVGGTDTQYF

len: 16
v_gene: TRBV7-2
abundance: -
d_gene: -
j_gene: TRBJ2-2
CDR3nt: TGTGCCGGCAGCTTGCGGGCGGGAGCAGGGGCCGGGGAGCTGTTTTTT
CDR3aa: CAGSLRAGAGAGELFF

len: 13
v_gene: TRBV7-2
abundance: many
d_gene: -
j_gene: TRBJ1-2
CDR3nt: TGTGCCAGCAGACCCACAGGGAACTATGGCTACACCTTC
CDR3aa: CASRPTGNYGYTF

len: 15
v_gene: TRBV5-1
abundance: few
d_gene: TRBD1
j_gene: TRBJ2-7
CDR3nt: TGCGCCAGCAGCCCCGAATCGACAGGGCGCGACGAGCAGTACTTC
CDR3aa: CASSPESTGRDEQYF

len: 16
v_gene: TRBV9
abundance: -
d_gene: TRBD1
j_gene: TRBJ2-7
CDR3nt: TGTGCCAGCAGGGTAGAGGGGACAGGGGGTTTTCGCGAGCAGTACTTC
CDR3aa: CASRVEGTGGFREQYF

len: 14
v_gene: TRBV7-9
abundance: -
d_gene: TRBD1
j_gene: TRBJ1-1
CDR3nt: TGTGCCAGCAAGGTGCAGGGGGCGTCTACTGAAGCTTTCTTT
CDR3aa: CASKVQGASTEAFF

len: 16
v_gene: TRBV10-3
abundance: -
d_gene: -
j_gene: TRBJ1-2
CDR3nt: TGTGCCATCAGTGAGTCCAACAGGGAGATAGTCTATGGCTACACCTTC
CDR3aa: CAISESNREIVYGYTF

len: 20
v_gene: TRBV15
abundance: once
d_gene: -
j_gene: TRBJ2-5
CDR3nt: TGTGCCACCAGCAGAGATCCCAGGGCCCTTACAGGCAGCCCCAAAGAGACCCAGTACTTC
CDR3aa: CATSRDPRALTGSPKETQYF

len: 12
v_gene: TRBV20-1
abundance: few
d_gene: -
j_gene: TRBJ1-2
CDR3nt: TGCAGTGCTAGAGGGGGGGAAGGTGGCTACACCTTC
CDR3aa: CSARGGEGGYTF

len: 17
v_gene: TRBV4-3
abundance: -
d_gene: TRBD1
j_gene: TRBJ1-6
CDR3nt: TGCGCCAGCAGCCAAGGACCCCCAGGGACAGGGGACTCACCCCTCCACTTT
CDR3aa: CASSQGPPGTGDSPLHF

len: 14
v_gene: TRBV5-6
abundance: many
d_gene: -
j_gene: TRBJ1-1
CDR3nt: TGTGCCAGCACCTACGGCCAGATTTTCACTGAAGCTTTCTTT
CDR3aa: CASTYGQIFTEAFF

len: 16
v_gene: TRBV3-1
abundance: -
d_gene: -
j_gene: TRBJ1-2
CDR3nt: TGTGCCAGCAGGGCTAACTTCGGGCGCGAGGGCTATGGCTACACCTTC
CDR3aa: CASRANFGREGYGYTF

len: 14
v_gene: TRBV7-9
abundance: few
d_gene: TRBD2
j_gene: TRBJ2-7
CDR3nt: TGTGCCAGCAGCTCCAGCGGGGGCCCCTACGAGCAGTACTTC
CDR3aa: CASSSSGGPYEQYF

len: 14
v_gene: TRBV7-2
abundance: few
d_gene: TRBD1
j_gene: TRBJ2-7
CDR3nt: TGTGCCAGCAGCTTATCCGGGACAGGGGTCGAGCAGTACTTC
CDR3aa: CASSLSGTGVEQYF

len: 15
v_gene: TRBV5-6
abundance: -
d_gene: TRBD2
j_gene: TRBJ2-7
CDR3nt: TGTGCCAGCAGCTTCGGCGGGGGGACGTCCTACGAGCAGTACTTC
CDR3aa: CASSFGGGTSYEQYF

len: 13
v_gene: TRBV29-1
abundance: -
d_gene: -
j_gene: TRBJ1-2
CDR3nt: TGCAGCGGCCTCGGGACGTCTAACTATGGCTACACCTTC
CDR3aa: CSGLGTSNYGYTF

len: 16
v_gene: TRBV6-5
abundance: many
d_gene: TRBD1
j_gene: TRBJ2-7
CDR3nt: TGTGCCAGCAGTTCAAATTGGGACAGGGGGCTCCTCGAGCAGTACTTC
CDR3aa: CASSSNWDRGLLEQYF

len: 15
v_gene: TRBV9
abundance: -
d_gene: TRBD2
j_gene: TRBJ2-1
CDR3nt: TGTGCCAGCAGCGTAGGGCTAGCGGACTACAATGAGCAGTTCTTC
CDR3aa: CASSVGLADYNEQFF

len: 12
v_gene: TRBV27
abundance: -
d_gene: -
j_gene: TRBJ2-7
CDR3nt: TGTGCCAGCAGCCGGGACCACTACGAGCAGTACTTC
CDR3aa: CASSRDHYEQYF

len: 12
v_gene: TRBV7-9
abundance: -
d_gene: -
j_gene: TRBJ2-7
CDR3nt: TGTGCCAGCAGCTTAGGGGTAAGCGAGCAGTACTTC
CDR3aa: CASSLGVSEQYF

len: 13
v_gene: TRBV29-1
abundance: -
d_gene: -
j_gene: TRBJ2-7
CDR3nt: TGCAGCGTTGAAGATATAGGGAACTACGAGCAGTACTTC
CDR3aa: CSVEDIGNYEQYF

len: 16
v_gene: TRBV7-2
abundance: -
d_gene: TRBD2
j_gene: TRBJ2-5
CDR3nt: TGTGCCAGCAGCTTAACTAGCGGGGGGGCCCTCGAGACCCAGTACTTC
CDR3aa: CASSLTSGGALETQYF

len: 16
v_gene: TRBV20-1
abundance: many
d_gene: -
j_gene: TRBJ2-3
CDR3nt: TGCAGTGCTAGAGAGCAACAGGCCCCTAGCACAGATACGCAGTATTTT
CDR3aa: CSAREQQAPSTDTQYF

len: 14
v_gene: TRBV6-5
abundance: -
d_gene: -
j_gene: TRBJ2-7
CDR3nt: TGTGCCAGCCAGGGGACTTTTAGCTCCTACGAGCAGTACTTC
CDR3aa: CASQGTFSSYEQYF

len: 16
v_gene: TRBV11-2
abundance: many
d_gene: TRBD1
j_gene: TRBJ1-2
CDR3nt: TGTGCCAGCAGCTTATGGGAGCAGGGGGCCAACTATGGCTACACCTTC
CDR3aa: CASSLWEQGANYGYTF

len: 12
v_gene: TRBV9
abundance: -
d_gene: TRBD1
j_gene: TRBJ1-1
CDR3nt: TGTGCCAGCAAAACAGGGGACACTGAAGCTTTCTTT
CDR3aa: CASKTGDTEAFF

len: 18
v_gene: TRBV2
abundance: -
d_gene: -
j_gene: TRBJ2-5
CDR3nt: TGTGCCAGCAGCCACCCGCAAGAGGGGGAACAACCCGTTGAGACCCAGTACTTC
CDR3aa: CASSHPQEGEQPVETQYF

len: 15
v_gene: TRBV20-1
abundance: many
d_gene: -
j_gene: TRBJ2-1
CDR3nt: TGCAGTGCTAGAGAGGTCCCCTATAACTACAATGAGCAGTTCTTC
CDR3aa: CSAREVPYNYNEQFF

len: 14
v_gene: TRBV10-3
abundance: -
d_gene: -
j_gene: TRBJ1-5
CDR3nt: TGTGCCATCAGTGACTCAGGGAGCAATCAGCCCCAGCATTTT
CDR3aa: CAISDSGSNQPQHF

len: 16
v_gene: TRBV15
abundance: -
d_gene: -
j_gene: TRBJ2-3
CDR3nt: TGTGCCACCAGCAGATGGACTACCCGTAGCACAGATACGCAGTATTTT
CDR3aa: CATSRWTTRSTDTQYF

len: 14
v_gene: TRBV24-1
abundance: many
d_gene: -
j_gene: TRBJ1-2
CDR3nt: TGTGCCACCAGTGATTTGGGGGGCCGGGAAGGCTACACCTTC
CDR3aa: CATSDLGGREGYTF

len: 15
v_gene: TRBV7-2
abundance: -
d_gene: TRBD2
j_gene: TRBJ2-7
CDR3nt: TGTGCCAGCAGCCGTGCGGGGGGCCACTCATACGAGCAGTACTTC
CDR3aa: CASSRAGGHSYEQYF

len: 17
v_gene: TRBV10-2
abundance: medium-sized
d_gene: TRBD1
j_gene: TRBJ1-1
CDR3nt: TGCGCCAGCAGTGAAAGGACAGGGATTGGGGGGAACACTGAAGCTTTCTTT
CDR3aa: CASSERTGIGGNTEAFF

len: 13
v_gene: TRBV25-1
abundance: -
d_gene: TRBD1
j_gene: TRBJ1-6
CDR3nt: TGTGCCAGCGGGGGGACAGGGGTTTCACCCCTCCACTTT
CDR3aa: CASGGTGVSPLHF

len: 14
v_gene: TRBV7-3
abundance: -
d_gene: TRBD1
j_gene: TRBJ2-7
CDR3nt: TGTGCCAGCAGCTTAGCCGGGACAGCATACGAGCAGTACTTC
CDR3aa: CASSLAGTAYEQYF

len: 14
v_gene: TRBV7-9
abundance: -
d_gene: TRBD2
j_gene: TRBJ2-1
CDR3nt: TGTGCCAGCAGCTTAGCTAGCGGGGGGAATGAGCAGTTCTTC
CDR3aa: CASSLASGGNEQFF

len: 13
v_gene: TRBV2
abundance: few
d_gene: TRBD2
j_gene: TRBJ2-2
CDR3nt: TGTGCCAGCGGGACTAGCCTCACCGGGGAGCTGTTTTTT
CDR3aa: CASGTSLTGELFF

len: 13
v_gene: TRBV2
abundance: -
d_gene: -
j_gene: TRBJ2-7
CDR3nt: TGTGCCAGCAGTGAGGGGCCCTCGAGGGAGCAGTACTTC
CDR3aa: CASSEGPSREQYF

len: 12
v_gene: TRBV6-5
abundance: -
d_gene: -
j_gene: TRBJ2-2
CDR3nt: TGTGCCAGCGGGATAGGCTCCGGGGAGCTGTTTTTT
CDR3aa: CASGIGSGELFF

len: 15
v_gene: TRBV4-1
abundance: many
d_gene: -
j_gene: TRBJ1-2
CDR3nt: TGCGCCAGCAGCCAAGAAGGGGGGGGTAGCTATGGCTACACCTTC
CDR3aa: CASSQEGGGSYGYTF

len: 15
v_gene: TRBV7-2
abundance: -
d_gene: TRBD2
j_gene: TRBJ2-1
CDR3nt: TGTGCCAGCCACGCGCCGGGACTAGCCTACAATGAGCAGTTCTTC
CDR3aa: CASHAPGLAYNEQFF

len: 13
v_gene: TRBV7-6
abundance: -
d_gene: -
j_gene: TRBJ2-5
CDR3nt: TGTGCTAGCAGCTTTAGTCAGCGAGAGACCCAGTACTTC
CDR3aa: CASSFSQRETQYF

len: 15
v_gene: TRBV7-8
abundance: -
d_gene: TRBD2
j_gene: TRBJ2-1
CDR3nt: TGTGCCAGCAGCTTCAGCGGGGGGGCCTCAGGGGAGCAGTTCTTC
CDR3aa: CASSFSGGASGEQFF

len: 11
v_gene: TRBV10-3
abundance: -
d_gene: -
j_gene: TRBJ1-2
CDR3nt: TGTGCCATCAGGGGTAACTATGGCTACACCTTC
CDR3aa: CAIRGNYGYTF

len: 15
v_gene: TRBV7-9
abundance: -
d_gene: TRBD1
j_gene: TRBJ2-7
CDR3nt: TGTGCCAGCAGCCCGGGACAGGCCCTCTCCTACGAGCAGTACTTC
CDR3aa: CASSPGQALSYEQYF

len: 15
v_gene: TRBV2
abundance: -
d_gene: -
j_gene: TRBJ2-1
CDR3nt: TGTGCCAGCAGTCTAGACAGCCTTTCCTACAATGAGCAGTTCTTC
CDR3aa: CASSLDSLSYNEQFF

len: 12
v_gene: TRBV6-5
abundance: -
d_gene: -
j_gene: TRBJ2-5
CDR3nt: TGTGCCAGCAGTCCGAACACCGGGGAGCTGTACTTC
CDR3aa: CASSPNTGELYF

len: 15
v_gene: TRBV9
abundance: once
d_gene: TRBD1
j_gene: TRBJ1-1
CDR3nt: TGTGCCAGCAGCGTAGGATGGCAGGGGGGCACTGAAGCTTTCTTT
CDR3aa: CASSVGWQGGTEAFF

len: 12
v_gene: TRBV11-2
abundance: many
d_gene: -
j_gene: TRBJ2-1
CDR3nt: TGTGCCAGCAGCCAAGGGGCGGATGAGCAGTTCTTC
CDR3aa: CASSQGADEQFF

len: 13
v_gene: TRBV10-3
abundance: few
d_gene: TRBD1
j_gene: TRBJ1-1
CDR3nt: TGTGCCATCAGTGTGACAGGGAAAACTGAAGCTTTCTTT
CDR3aa: CAISVTGKTEAFF

len: 14
v_gene: TRBV5-1
abundance: -
d_gene: -
j_gene: TRBJ2-7
CDR3nt: TGCGCCAGCAGCTTGACGGGGGACGCCTACGAGCAGTACTTC
CDR3aa: CASSLTGDAYEQYF

len: 14
v_gene: TRBV14
abundance: -
d_gene: -
j_gene: TRBJ1-1
CDR3nt: TGTGCCAGCAGCCGGAACAAGGGGGACACTGAAGCTTTCTTT
CDR3aa: CASSRNKGDTEAFF